This T cell receptor beta chain derives from a study of blood T cells in healthy people across ages. Germline CDR1 and CDR2: MNHEY and SVGAGI. The CDR3 totals 15 residues. V gave up 1 base and J gave up 2 bases, with 11 bases separating them. Together with a sample-barcoded 5' primer, a J-beta primer mix was included in a second PCR lasting about 7 to 12 cycles. A single record per CDR3 protein comes from TCRdb applying MiXCR to the 5' RACE reads. The sample consists of about 780,000 distinct CDR3 sequences, around two thirds of them appearing once. Sequencing was carried out using blood. The sequence was obtained from a man in his thirties or forties in good health. This sequence joins TRBV6-5 and TRBJ1-2; D is ambiguous. CDR3 region: CASSYWEGTNYGYTF. In DNA form, the CDR3 reads TGTGCCAGCAGTTACTGGGAGGGAACGAACTATGGCTACACCTTC.